These T cell receptor beta chains were read from a single sample in a study of T cell responses to AZD1222 COVID-19 vaccine. Measured with immunoSEQ multiplex PCR; TCRdb has only the in-frame clones, and not every one. The table lists approximately 220,000 clones, about 93% of them singletons, with 0.95% to 1.1% in the top ten. The source was peripheral blood, collected on day 0 of MenACWY control vaccination. Receptors were obtained from an adult in good health. The CDR3 runs from the conserved cysteine through the conserved F or W. The order of the fields is V gene, J gene, clone size, D gene, CDR3 DNA, CDR3 protein. The D gene is left open where the match is weak. Clone size is shown for a subset of rows, as once, few, many or a class of expanded clone.

v_gene: TRBV6-1; j_gene: TRBJ2-1; abundance: .; d_gene: TRBD2; CDR3nt: TGTGCCAGCAGTGACGGACTAGCGGGAACCTACAATGAGCAGTTCTTC; CDR3aa: CASSDGLAGTYNEQFF
v_gene: TRBV4-3; j_gene: TRBJ2-3; abundance: .; d_gene: .; CDR3nt: TGCGCCAGCAGCCAAGATGAGAGGAATACGCAGTATTTT; CDR3aa: CASSQDERNTQYF
v_gene: TRBV25-1; j_gene: TRBJ2-5; abundance: .; d_gene: TRBD2; CDR3nt: TGTGCCAGCTCGCAAGGGGCTAGCGGCTTGGTCGAGACCCAGTACTTC; CDR3aa: CASSQGASGLVETQYF
v_gene: TRBV6-5; j_gene: TRBJ2-7; abundance: .; d_gene: .; CDR3nt: TGTGCCAGCAGGCAACCAGGGGAGAATCGCGAGCAGTACTTC; CDR3aa: CASRQPGENREQYF
v_gene: TRBV19; j_gene: TRBJ2-1; abundance: .; d_gene: .; CDR3nt: TGTGCCAGTAGTATTCATATAAGCAAAGGCTCCTACAATGAGCAGTTCTTC; CDR3aa: CASSIHISKGSYNEQFF
v_gene: TRBV29-1; j_gene: TRBJ2-5; abundance: .; d_gene: .; CDR3nt: TGCAGCGTTGAAGACGGGGTGGGGAGGGAGACCCAGTACTTC; CDR3aa: CSVEDGVGRETQYF
v_gene: TRBV3-1/TRBV3-2; j_gene: TRBJ2-1; abundance: once; d_gene: .; CDR3nt: TGTGCCAGCAGCCAAGTCAGCGAGCAGTTCTTC; CDR3aa: CASSQVSEQFF
v_gene: TRBV2; j_gene: TRBJ2-3; abundance: once; d_gene: TRBD2; CDR3nt: TGTGCCTTACGGCGGGGGTCGCTCACAGATACGCAGTATTTT; CDR3aa: CALRRGSLTDTQYF
v_gene: TRBV7-9; j_gene: TRBJ1-1; abundance: .; d_gene: .; CDR3nt: TGTGCCAGCAGCCTTAATGGCCAACCTGAAGCTTTCTTT; CDR3aa: CASSLNGQPEAFF
v_gene: TRBV19; j_gene: TRBJ1-1; abundance: once; d_gene: TRBD1; CDR3nt: TGTGCCAGTAGTATCGGAAGGGGGCATGTGAACACTGAAGCTTTCTTT; CDR3aa: CASSIGRGHVNTEAFF
v_gene: TRBV4-3; j_gene: TRBJ1-1; abundance: .; d_gene: .; CDR3nt: TGCGCCAGCAGCCAAGATCGGGACACTGAAGCTTTCTTT; CDR3aa: CASSQDRDTEAFF
v_gene: TRBV5-4; j_gene: TRBJ1-2; abundance: .; d_gene: TRBD1; CDR3nt: TGTGCCAGCAGCTATCATGTCCAGGGGGCGGGCGGCTACACCTTC; CDR3aa: CASSYHVQGAGGYTF
v_gene: TRBV19; j_gene: TRBJ1-5; abundance: .; d_gene: .; CDR3nt: TGTGCCGGGGGACGGACCAGCAATCAGCCCCAGCATTTT; CDR3aa: CAGGRTSNQPQHF
v_gene: TRBV30; j_gene: TRBJ1-5; abundance: .; d_gene: TRBD1; CDR3nt: TGTGCCTGGGGGACAGGGGCCTACAATCAGCCCCAGCATTTT; CDR3aa: CAWGTGAYNQPQHF
v_gene: TRBV19; j_gene: TRBJ1-2; abundance: .; d_gene: .; CDR3nt: TGTGCCAGTAGTATTCCAAGGGGCTATGGCTACACCTTC; CDR3aa: CASSIPRGYGYTF
v_gene: TRBV12-5; j_gene: TRBJ1-4; abundance: .; d_gene: .; CDR3nt: TGTGCTAGTGGCCCAGGGGCAACTAATGAAAAACTGTTTTTT; CDR3aa: CASGPGATNEKLFF
v_gene: TRBV6-5; j_gene: TRBJ1-2; abundance: .; d_gene: .; CDR3nt: TGTGCCAGCAGTTACTCAAGGGGCAGGAATGGCTACACCTTC; CDR3aa: CASSYSRGRNGYTF